The TCR beta chain described here comes from a study of glioma-infiltrating T cells after dendritic cell vaccination. This clone was observed once. The time point is: after dendritic cell vaccination, including at tumor progression/relapse. The CDR3 contains 16 residues. The V and J ends lost 4 bases and 2 bases, in that order; junction bases with no gene match: 3. The germline CDR1 and CDR2 sequences are SEHNR and FQNEAQ (reference sequence). Repertoires were generated with immunoSEQ multiplex PCR, while TCRdb's copy carries only in-frame clones and drops some. The sample contains 90,000 or so clones, 80% to 90% of which appear only once.

The rearrangement links TRBV7-9 to TRBJ2-1, with 12 positions matching TRBD2. The source material was blood, sampled after dendritic cell vaccination. The receptor was derived from a human donor with glioblastoma. The CDR3 region is CASSSSGGATYNEQFF. For the CDR3, the DNA is TGTGCCAGCAGCTCTAGCGGGGGGGCGACCTACAATGAGCAGTTCTTC.